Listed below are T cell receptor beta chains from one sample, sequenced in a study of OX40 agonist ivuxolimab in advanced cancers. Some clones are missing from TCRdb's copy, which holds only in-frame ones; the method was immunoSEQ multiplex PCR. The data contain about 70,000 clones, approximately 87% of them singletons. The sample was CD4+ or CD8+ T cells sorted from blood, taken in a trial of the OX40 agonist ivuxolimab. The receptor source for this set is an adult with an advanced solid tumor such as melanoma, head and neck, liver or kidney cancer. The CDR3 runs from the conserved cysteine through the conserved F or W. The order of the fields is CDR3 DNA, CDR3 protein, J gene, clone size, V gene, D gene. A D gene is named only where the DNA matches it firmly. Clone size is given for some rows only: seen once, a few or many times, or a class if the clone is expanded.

TGTGCCAGCAGAAGACTAGCGGAGACCCTCACCGGGGAGCTGTTTTTT CASRRLAETLTGELFF TRBJ2-2 few TRBV28 TRBD2
TGTGCCAGCAGCTTAATGATTAGCGGGGGGAAAGAGACCCAGTACTTC CASSLMISGGKETQYF TRBJ2-5 few TRBV7-2 TRBD2
TGTGCCAGCAGCCAAGGAGACTTACAGGGATACTCCTACGAGCAGTACTTC CASSQGDLQGYSYEQYF TRBJ2-7 . TRBV4-2 .
TGTGCCAGCAGCTTATCGGAAAGCAATCAGCCCCAGCATTTT CASSLSESNQPQHF TRBJ1-5 . TRBV5-4 .
TGTGCCAGCAGCCAATCAACAGGGAGAGGGGGAGAAAAACTGTTTTTT CASSQSTGRGGEKLFF TRBJ1-4 . TRBV5-4 .
TGTGCCAGCAGTCTCAGCGGGACAGGGGTACTCGGAGAGACCCAGTACTTC CASSLSGTGVLGETQYF TRBJ2-5 . TRBV9 TRBD1
TGTGCCAGCTCTCCCGGGACAGGGGGCTATTCACCCCTCCACTTT CASSPGTGGYSPLHF TRBJ1-6 few TRBV18 TRBD1
TGTGCCAGCTCACCAATTCCCCGGGGAACTGAAGCTTTCTTT CASSPIPRGTEAFF TRBJ1-1 . TRBV18 .
TGTGCCACCGGGGGTAACGAGCAGTACTTC CATGGNEQYF TRBJ2-7 . TRBV10-3 .
TGTGCCAGCAGACAGGGATCGAACACCGGGGAGCTGTTTTTT CASRQGSNTGELFF TRBJ2-2 once TRBV11-2 .
TGTGCCAGCAGTGACGGCGTTGGAAACACCATATATTTT CASSDGVGNTIYF TRBJ1-3 . TRBV6-5 .
TGTGCCAGCAGTGAAATGGGGATAGGCAATGAGCAGTTCTTC CASSEMGIGNEQFF TRBJ2-1 once TRBV2 .
TGTGCCAGCAGTCCTAGCGGGGGGACGGGGTTTGGGCAGTTCTTC CASSPSGGTGFGQFF TRBJ2-1 . TRBV7-9 TRBD2
TGTGCCAGCAGCCCTGCGGGGGGAGACACCGGGGAGCTGTTTTTT CASSPAGGDTGELFF TRBJ2-2 . TRBV7-3 TRBD2
TGTGCCAGCAGACGAGATGGGGCCAACGTCCTGACTTTC CASRRDGANVLTF TRBJ2-6 . TRBV5-4 .
TGTGCCAGCAGCCTGGACGGGGATAGCAATCAGCCCCAGCATTTT CASSLDGDSNQPQHF TRBJ1-5 . TRBV21-1 .
TGTGCCTGGAGTCGGAGCGGCCTTAATGAAAAACTGTTTTTT CAWSRSGLNEKLFF TRBJ1-4 . TRBV30 .
TGTGCCAGCAGGGGACGGTTGGTATCCAACACCGGGGAGCTGTTTTTT CASRGRLVSNTGELFF TRBJ2-2 . TRBV19 .
TGTGCCAGCAGCTTAGGGACCGCCACCTACGAGCAGTACTTC CASSLGTATYEQYF TRBJ2-7 few TRBV7-9 .
TGTGCCAGCGGACGGGGCACAGATACGCAGTATTTT CASGRGTDTQYF TRBJ2-3 . TRBV2 .
TGCGCCAGCAGCTTGGTTGGGGGAGGCAACTATGGCTACACCTTC CASSLVGGGNYGYTF TRBJ1-2 . TRBV5-1 .
TGTGCCAGCACCGAGGGGGGGCGTGACACCGGGGAGCTGTTTTTT CASTEGGRDTGELFF TRBJ2-2 . TRBV6-5 .
TGTGCCAGCAGCCAAGATCCGGGCAGGGACCAACGGCGCGAGCAGTACTTC CASSQDPGRDQRREQYF TRBJ2-7 once TRBV14 .
TGCGCCAGCAGTACGGGGAGGGGGTACAATGAGCAGTTCTTC CASSTGRGYNEQFF TRBJ2-1 once TRBV10-2 .
TGTGCCAGCAGCTTGGGGGTTCGGGGAAGTTTGACGGGCTATGGCTACACCTTC CASSLGVRGSLTGYGYTF TRBJ1-2 . TRBV5-4 .
TGCGCCAGCAGCCGAGGACTAGCGGGAAAAGATACGCAGTATTTT CASSRGLAGKDTQYF TRBJ2-3 . TRBV4-3 TRBD2
TGTGCCAGCAGTTACTCGCAGGGAGGCGCTGGCTACACCTTC CASSYSQGGAGYTF TRBJ1-2 . TRBV6-5 .
TGTGCCAGCTCACCAGTTTCGGACAGGGAAGGCTACACCTTC CASSPVSDREGYTF TRBJ1-2 few TRBV18 TRBD1
TGTGCCAGCAGCTTGGGAACCCTAAGCTCCTACGAGCAGTACTTC CASSLGTLSSYEQYF TRBJ2-7 . TRBV5-6 .
TGTGCCAGCACCCGGTGGGGAGGCAATCAGCCCCAGCATTTT CASTRWGGNQPQHF TRBJ1-5 . TRBV28 .
TGTGCCAGCTCACCGACAGGGGGCAAAAACATTCAGTACTTC CASSPTGGKNIQYF TRBJ2-4 . TRBV18 TRBD1
TGTGCCAGCAGCGGAATAGGGGGCTATGGCTACACCTTC CASSGIGGYGYTF TRBJ1-2 few TRBV11-2 .
TGTGCCAGCAGTTTCTCGGGCAGCTCCTACGAGCAGTACTTC CASSFSGSSYEQYF TRBJ2-7 . TRBV28 .
TGCGCCAGCAGCCAATTGACTAGCGGGGCAAAGCAGTACTTC CASSQLTSGAKQYF TRBJ2-7 . TRBV4-1 TRBD2
TGTGCCAGTAGTAAGGGACTGATTAATCAGCCCCAGCATTTT CASSKGLINQPQHF TRBJ1-5 . TRBV19 .
TGTGCCACCAAGGGTATGGTTCTCACAGATACGCAGTATTTT CATKGMVLTDTQYF TRBJ2-3 once TRBV6-6 .
TGTGCCAGCAGCTTAATGTTCGGTAGAAGAGGAGATACGCAGTATTTT CASSLMFGRRGDTQYF TRBJ2-3 few TRBV7-3 .
TGTGCCAGCAGCTTAGCGTTCGGGACAGTTAATTCACCCCTCCACTTT CASSLAFGTVNSPLHF TRBJ1-6 . TRBV7-9 TRBD1
TGTGCCACCAGCAGAGTAGGAGAGAGGGGCAATGAGCAGTTCTTC CATSRVGERGNEQFF TRBJ2-1 . TRBV15 .
TGCGCCAGCAGCTTGGGACTAGCGGGAGCAGATACGCAGTATTTT CASSLGLAGADTQYF TRBJ2-3 few TRBV5-1 TRBD2
TGCGCCAGCAGCTGGGATTTTAATTCACCCCTCCACTTT CASSWDFNSPLHF TRBJ1-6 . TRBV5-1 .
TGTGCCGCGGGCACCACCAACTATGGCTACACCTTC CAAGTTNYGYTF TRBJ1-2 . TRBV7-3 .
TGTGCCAGCAGCTTAAAAGGCCTAGCGGGAGTTTCGGGAGAGACCCAGTACTTC CASSLKGLAGVSGETQYF TRBJ2-5 . TRBV7-3 TRBD2
TGTGCCAGCAGTGTACGACGGCCTCGGTCCTACAATGAGCAGTTCTTC CASSVRRPRSYNEQFF TRBJ2-1 . TRBV28 .
TGTGCCAGCATGGGACGGGACCAAGAGACCCAGTACTTC CASMGRDQETQYF TRBJ2-5 . TRBV2 .
TGTGCCAGCAGCTTAGAATCGGGAGAGGGCAATGAGCAGTTCTTC CASSLESGEGNEQFF TRBJ2-1 . TRBV11-3 .
TGTGCCAGCAGTGATAGGGTGTCCGGGGAGCTGTTTTTT CASSDRVSGELFF TRBJ2-2 . TRBV2 .
TGTGCCAGCTCACCAACGTGGGACAACGAGCAGTACTTC CASSPTWDNEQYF TRBJ2-7 . TRBV18 .
TGTGCCAGCAGCTTAATCTGGGCAGATACGCAGTATTTT CASSLIWADTQYF TRBJ2-3 . TRBV11-2 .
TGTGCCACCCGGGACAGGAGCCGGGGAAACACCATATATTTT CATRDRSRGNTIYF TRBJ1-3 . TRBV19 TRBD1
TGCGCCAGCAGCTTGGAGGACATTGGCTACACCTTC CASSLEDIGYTF TRBJ1-2 . TRBV5-1 .
TGTGCCAGCAGCTTAACGGGGCCAAGCACAGATACGCAGTATTTT CASSLTGPSTDTQYF TRBJ2-3 . TRBV7-3 .
TGTGCCTGGAGGAAGCGGGGGGCCCTCGATACCGGGGAGCTGTTTTTT CAWRKRGALDTGELFF TRBJ2-2 . TRBV30 TRBD2
TGTGCCAGCAGCTACAGGCTTTTCTCTGGAAACACCATATATTTT CASSYRLFSGNTIYF TRBJ1-3 . TRBV11-2 .
TGTGCCAGCAGTGTCCCCGGGGGATCTGGCTACACCTTC CASSVPGGSGYTF TRBJ1-2 . TRBV25-1 .
TGCGCCAGCAGCTTGAGGCCCACCTATGGCTACACCTTC CASSLRPTYGYTF TRBJ1-2 . TRBV5-1 .